These 5 T cell receptor beta chains came from one sample sequenced in a study of CD8 T cells in Susac syndrome. Random hexamers primed reverse transcription of about 0.5 to 1 ug RNA. TCRdb reprocessed the immunoSEQ multiplex PCR reads via MiXCR and lists one record per CDR3 protein. The profile shows about 110,000 distinct CDR3 sequences, less than 97% of them singletons. Sequencing input: CD4+ T cells from PBMCs. These TCRs come from a human donor in good health.

The count of this clonotype is one. The chain has TRBV4-2 and TRBJ2-5, with 10 bases matching TRBD2. The CDR3 totals 17 residues. V shed 0 bases, J shed 4 bases, and the junction held 8 bases outside the gene matches. CDR1 LGHNA and CDR2 YNFKEQ come from the germline V gene. The CDR3 protein is CASSQDPRLAGAETQYF. The CDR3 nucleotides read TGTGCCAGCAGCCAAGATCCGCGGCTAGCGGGAGCAGAGACCCAGTACTTC.

This chain uses TRBV18 with TRBJ2-7; D is unresolved. Germline V gene sequence: CDR1 KGHSH, CDR2 LQKENI. Trimming shortened V by 3 bases and J by 4 bases, and 13 bases separated the two germline ends. The CDR3 length is 14 residues. The DNA of the CDR3 is TGTGCCAGCTCACCTCTGGTACAGCCGTACGAGCAGTACTTC. Translated: CASSPLVQPYEQYF.

The chain links TRBV20-1 to TRBJ2-3; D ambiguous. V gave up 3 bases and J gave up 5 bases, with 9 bases separating them. The CDR3 extends over 12 amino acids. The V gene's germline CDR1 is DFQATT and CDR2 SNEGSKA (reference sequence). As DNA, the CDR3 is TGCAGTGCTAGTCGGCAGCGAGATACGCAGTATTTT. This gives the protein CSASRQRDTQYF.

The chain joins TRBV7-2 to TRBJ2-1; 7 bases map to TRBD2. From germline, CDR1 is SGHTA and CDR2 FQGNSA. The V segment lost 2 bases and the J segment 5 bases; nucleotides outside the gene matches: 6. CDR3 length equals 15 residues. The CDR3 DNA reads as TGTGCCAGCAGCTTACCCACGGGGGGTAACAATGAGCAGTTCTTC. Protein sequence: CASSLPTGGNNEQFF.

The chain joins TRBV6-2 or TRBV6-3 to TRBJ2-3, with D maybe TRBD1 (5 bases). V lost 0 bases to trimming and J lost 6 bases, with 19 bases between them. CDR1 is MNHEY, CDR2 SVGEGT, per germline. The CDR3 has 17 residues. The CDR3 loop is CASSYSWGAPSQDTQYF. In nucleotides, the CDR3 is TGTGCCAGCAGTTACTCGTGGGGCGCCCCATCACAGGATACGCAGTATTTT.